One sample yielded the 9 T cell receptor beta chains listed below, sequenced in a study of OX40 agonist ivuxolimab in advanced cancers. Sequenced by immunoSEQ multiplex PCR; TCRdb stores in-frame clones only, minus some. The sample lists 57,000 or so clones, about 88% occurring once. The material sequenced was CD4+ or CD8+ T cells sorted from blood, taken in a trial of the OX40 agonist ivuxolimab. Receptors were obtained from an adult with an advanced solid tumor such as melanoma, head and neck, liver or kidney cancer.

This clone was observed a single time. The rearrangement links TRBV7-5 to TRBJ1-4; TRBD1 was called by the table and not checked on the DNA. TRBV7-5 constitutes a pseudogene. CDR3 length: 17 residues. CDR3 DNA: TGTGCCAGAAGCTTGTCCCGGGACAGGGGACGAGGTGAAAAACTGTTTTTT. Protein: CARSLSRDRGRGEKLFF.

CDR3 sequence reads: CASSLASGRDGEQFF. CDR3 in DNA: TGCGCCAGCAGCTTGGCTAGCGGGAGAGACGGTGAGCAGTTCTTC. V gene TRBV5-1 combines with J gene TRBJ2-1, with 10 positions matching TRBD2. J gave up 9 bases and V 0 bases, and 6 bases lay outside the gene matches. This CDR3 comprises 15 residues. The germline gives CDR1 SGHRS, CDR2 YFSETQ.

The rearrangement uses TRBV12-2 and TRBJ2-1; the listed D gene, TRBD2, was not tested against the DNA. TRBV12-2 is classified as a pseudogene. This CDR3 has 19 amino acids. The CDR3 sequence: CASRLGSRLAGRSYNEQFF. Written as DNA, the CDR3 is TGTGCAAGTCGCTTAGGCTCGCGGCTAGCGGGGCGCTCCTACAATGAGCAGTTCTTC.

The chain employs TRBV4-3 and TRBJ2-1; 11 bases are a match to TRBD2. In germline, CDR1 is LGHNA, CDR2 YSLEER. With V trimmed by 4 bases and J by 5 bases, 4 bases remained unmatched. The CDR3 consists of 15 residues. CDR3 sequence: CASSPGLAVNNEQFF. The CDR3 nucleotides are TGCGCCAGCAGCCCGGGACTAGCGGTTAACAATGAGCAGTTCTTC.

The gene calls are TRBV28 and TRBJ1-3, with TRBD1 matching 8 bases. The CDR3 runs to 17 residues. Germline assignment: CDR1 MDHEN and CDR2 SYDVKM. V was pared by 4 bases and J by 0 bases, with 8 bases of the junction left unmatched. Written as DNA, the CDR3 is TGTGCCAGCAGTTACCTCGGGACAGGTTACTCTGGAAACACCATATATTTT. This codes for CASSYLGTGYSGNTIYF.

Here the CDR3 reads CASSRDTANYGYTF. DNA for the CDR3: TGCGCCAGCAGTCGGGACACCGCTAACTATGGCTACACCTTC. The chain links TRBV10-1 to TRBJ1-2; D is possibly TRBD1 (6 bases). The germline CDR1 and CDR2 sequences are WNHNN and SYGVQD (reference sequence). Trimming stripped 5 bases from V and 0 bases from J, with 10 bases between. The CDR3 totals 14 residues.

The chain is built from TRBV28 and TRBJ2-7, with 8 bases matching TRBD2. Germline V gene data show CDR1 as MDHEN and CDR2 as SYDVKM. Trimming at V came to 5 bases and at J to 0 bases, leaving 6 bases not matched to a gene. This CDR3 region has 15 residues. CDR3 amino acids: CASSPLAGYSYEQYF. CDR3 sequence (DNA): TGTGCCAGCAGTCCCCTAGCGGGTTACTCCTACGAGCAGTACTTC.

The chain carries TRBV13 and TRBJ2-3, with D perhaps TRBD1 or TRBD2 (6 bases each). V was pared by 5 bases and J by 3 bases, with 30 bases between. The germline V gene has CDR1 PRHDT and CDR2 FYEKMQ (reference sequence). This CDR3 has 20 residues. The CDR3 is CASSPGAYGRDRRGTDTQYF. The CDR3 DNA reads TGTGCCAGCAGCCCGGGGGCCTACGGGCGGGATCGCCGGGGAACAGATACGCAGTATTTT.

The chain links TRBV4-3 to TRBJ2-1; D is possibly TRBD2 (6 bases). CDR1 is LGHNA and CDR2 is YSLEER in the germline V gene. V dropped 4 bases and J dropped 4 bases, with 20 bases sitting between them. The CDR3 covers 17 residues. CDR3 sequence reads: CASSLTPRESRYNEQFF. The CDR3, as DNA: TGCGCCAGCAGCCTCACTCCCCGGGAGTCCCGGTACAATGAGCAGTTCTTC.